Given below is one TCR beta chain in context. The specificity of this receptor is unknown. Base qualities were left out, and no much larger clone turns up one base away. The data originate from a study of blood T cell repertoires in COVID-19 (dated by TCRdb to the early 2020s). About the investigation overall: Samples from collaborators originated in the United States, Italy and Spain and spanned both the acute and convalescent phases of COVID-19. The dataset comprised deeply sampled blood TCRbeta repertoires from subjects exposed to, actively infected with, or recovered from COVID-19. Sample metadata almost always included a de-identified subject ID, COVID-19 status, age in years and sex. Where available, HLA class I and class II types were taken from metadata supplied by the sample provider and were not determined by assay-based typing. A freely available public database, intended as a resource for researchers studying the immune response to SARS-CoV-2, is where the repertoires were released. The samples were drawn from two sources: the first 160 participants of the ongoing ImmuneRACE study, and 1,254 subjects contributed by 6 global collaborators. The material from the prospective study consisted of cDNA or gDNA derived from T cells, B-cell-depleted T cells, or PBMCs.

Each collaborating institution followed its own protocols to collect whole blood in K2EDTA tubes. For TCRbeta analysis, collaborator samples were shipped as frozen whole blood, as isolated PBMCs, or as DNA extracted from either sample type. From cysteine to phenylalanine, the CDR3 is 13 amino acids long. The sequence is cut down to CDR3 DNA, 39 bases in frame from base 1. Relative to germline, V is 4 bases shorter and J is 8 bases shorter, with 13 bases between their ends. Per the germline V gene, SGDLS is the CDR1 and YYNGEE is the CDR2. TCRbeta CDR3 regions were amplified from genomic DNA using the immunoSEQ Assay, a bias-controlled multiplex PCR. On the authors' methods: Nucleated cell counts per sample were estimated from amplification of reference gene primers within the assay. To quantify the absolute abundance of each unique TCRbeta CDR3 rearrangement, sequence reads were collapsed and filtered. For each sample, productive Simpson clonality was calculated by taking the square root of Simpson's diversity index across productive rearrangements. In TCRdb, the immuneACCESS table is reduced to in-frame sequences with V and J assigned. These tables do not hold every clone; where another copy was compared, an unresolved V gene accounts for under half, and the others remain unexplained. Clonal size and the V and J genes are those of that table, whereas D and trimming came from the DNA. This sample gives some 67,000 clones in total; approximately 90% of them show up just once. Roughly 18% of the sample lies in the top ten.

Study-wide conclusions, independent of this receptor: The amount of clinical and demographic metadata varied by source and participant and was provided uncurated.

This sequence uses TRBV9 and TRBJ2-1; the D gene remains uncertain. Sequenced input: peripheral blood. The TCR sequence derives from a woman at least 80 years old with acute or convalescent COVID-19. The CDR3 region: CASSPTPRYEQFF. The nucleotide sequence is TGTGCCAGCAGCCCGACACCTCGGTATGAGCAGTTCTTC.